Below, 8 T cell receptor beta chains from the same sample are listed, as sequenced in a study of blood T cell repertoires in COVID-19. Libraries were prepared by immunoSEQ multiplex PCR; TCRdb keeps only in-frame clonotypes and omits some of them. Of around 86,000 clones in the sample, roughly 85% were seen once. Material: peripheral blood. The receptors shown here come from a man of 80 years or more with acute or convalescent COVID-19.

The chain uses TRBV30 and TRBJ2-2; D remains unclear. Trimming pared 8 bases from V and 7 bases from J, leaving 20 bases between. The CDR3 is 14 residues long. Per germline, CDR1 GTSNPN and CDR2 SVGIG (reference sequence). The CDR3: CAASVLSGVGELFF. In DNA, the CDR3 is TGTGCCGCCTCGGTCCTTTCCGGAGTCGGGGAGCTGTTTTTT.

The chain is built from TRBV19 and TRBJ2-3, with 10 bases that match TRBD2. Germline loops: CDR1 LNHDA, CDR2 SQIVND (reference sequence). Trimming cost V 9 bases and J 5 bases; bases outside gene matches: 8. CDR3 length: 14 residues. The CDR3 region has the DNA TGTGCCAGCAGTCTAGCGGGAGTGGTAGATACGCAGTATTTT. Its protein product is CASSLAGVVDTQYF.

CDR3 coding DNA: TGTGCCTGGACAACTGAACCGTCTAACTATGGCTACACCTTC. Residues: CAWTTEPSNYGYTF. The chain has TRBV30 and TRBJ1-2; D ambiguous. Per germline, CDR1 GTSNPN and CDR2 SVGIG (reference sequence). With 4 bases removed from V and 0 bases from J, the gap between germline ends came to 12 bases. The CDR3 is 14 residues long.

The chain carries TRBV5-4 and TRBJ2-7; weak D call: TRBD2 (5 bases). Germline loops: CDR1 SGHNT, CDR2 YYREEE (reference sequence). The CDR3 spans 11 residues. V lost 5 bases to trimming and J lost 4 bases, with 7 bases between them. CDR3 in amino acids: CASRRGYEQYF. For the CDR3, the DNA is TGTGCCAGCAGAAGAGGGTACGAGCAGTACTTC.

This clone was seen only once. The chain joins TRBV6-5 to TRBJ1-4; perhaps TRBD1 as D (5 bases). CDR1 MNHEY and CDR2 SVGAGI come from the germline V gene. Trimming removed 2 bases at V and 7 bases at J, with 14 bases between. The CDR3 covers 15 residues. The CDR3 spells CASSYTRGEGEKLFF. DNA of the CDR3: TGTGCCAGCAGTTACACCCGGGGGGAGGGTGAAAAACTGTTTTTT.

The chain carries TRBV6-2 or TRBV6-3 and TRBJ2-7; D remains unclear. Germline lookup yields CDR1 MNHEY and CDR2 SVGEGT. V was shortened by 6 bases and J by 1 base, with 7 bases between the two germline ends. This CDR3 is 12 amino acids long. The CDR3 sequence is CASSDTSYEQYF. The DNA for the CDR3 is TGTGCCAGCAGCGACACATCCTACGAGCAGTACTTC.

The rearrangement joins TRBV4-2 to TRBJ2-5; 15 bases map to TRBD2. The V and J ends lost 3 bases and 7 bases, in that order; junction bases with no gene match: 9. This CDR3 is 17 amino acids long. Germline V CDR1 and CDR2: LGHNA, YNFKEQ. The CDR3 spells CASSQGRTSGRVGTQYF. The CDR3 nucleotides read TGTGCCAGCAGCCAGGGGAGGACTAGCGGGAGGGTGGGGACCCAGTACTTC.

This clone was picked up a small number of times. The V and J genes are TRBV7-9 and TRBJ2-7, with 7 bases lining up with TRBD1. Germline CDR1 is SEHNR and CDR2 is FQNEAQ (reference sequence). V trimming: 4 bases; J trimming: 5 bases; junction bases outside the gene matches: 17. This CDR3 has 17 residues. CDR3 amino acids: CASSSIRLQGSGDEQYF. CDR3 bases: TGTGCCAGCAGCTCCATCCGCCTACAGGGGTCGGGCGACGAGCAGTACTTC.